These T cell receptor beta chains were read from a single sample in a study of blood T cell repertoires in COVID-19. The repertoire was sequenced with immunoSEQ multiplex PCR; TCRdb's copy has only in-frame clones and lacks some. The table shows around 430,000 clones, with more than 70% occurring only once. The specimen was peripheral blood. Receptors were obtained from a woman aged 45-60 years with COVID-19, enrolled during active disease. Both conserved end residues are part of each CDR3.

J gene | V gene | CDR3 protein
TRBJ1-4 | TRBV7-2 | CASSSRGGTNEKLFF
TRBJ1-5 | TRBV18 | CASSPARLPNQPQHF
TRBJ1-5 | TRBV4-1 | CASSQWDRVNQPQHF
TRBJ1-2 | TRBV6-5 | CASSPREWDYGYTF
TRBJ1-2 | TRBV7-2 | CASSPMTSVNYGYTF
TRBJ2-3 | TRBV5-5 | CASSRSFDRGLPGPTDTQYF
TRBJ2-3 | TRBV20-1 | CSASHWTSGLDTQYF
TRBJ2-1 | TRBV11-2 | CASSFPGQGIYEQFF
TRBJ2-7 | TRBV12-3/TRBV12-4 | CASSKISREQYF
TRBJ1-1 | TRBV30 | CAWSRGILNTEAFF
TRBJ2-7 | TRBV18 | CASSPSSGAYEQYF
TRBJ1-6 | TRBV28 | CASSPFRGPGLNSPLHF
TRBJ1-1 | TRBV5-1 | CASSLGTNTEAFF
TRBJ2-1 | TRBV5-1 | CASIRGNEQFF